This TCR beta chain was captured by sequencing in a study of identical twins. A universal primer site was created by template switching, with the cDNA bearing unique molecular identifiers. MiXCR was run by TCRdb on the 5' RACE reads, yielding one entry per CDR3 protein. The sample carries just under 550,000 distinct CDR3 sequences, over 12% recorded once. Worth noting for this clonotype: The antigen is undetermined.

Overall study results and limits: Twins' surplus sharing was weaker for beta out-of-frame sequences. An excess of low generation probability was shown by twin-shared out-of-frame alpha sequences.

The same sample was also studied in work on yellow fever vaccine responses in identical twins. That report adds: Convergence reportedly seemed to mark part of the twins' vaccine T cell response, with personalization marking the rest.

The sample was CD4+ T cells sorted from blood. The TCR comes from a woman aged 18-30 years in good health.

In nucleotides, the CDR3 is TGTGCCACCAGTGAAGGGGGTTCCTACAATGAGCAGTTCTTC. Its translation is CATSEGGSYNEQFF. V usage is TRBV24-1 and J usage is TRBJ2-1, with D tentatively TRBD1 (6 bases). Germline CDR1 KGHDR, CDR2 SFDVKD. Deletions cut 4 bases from V and 1 base from J, with 7 bases between. CDR3 length equals 14 residues.